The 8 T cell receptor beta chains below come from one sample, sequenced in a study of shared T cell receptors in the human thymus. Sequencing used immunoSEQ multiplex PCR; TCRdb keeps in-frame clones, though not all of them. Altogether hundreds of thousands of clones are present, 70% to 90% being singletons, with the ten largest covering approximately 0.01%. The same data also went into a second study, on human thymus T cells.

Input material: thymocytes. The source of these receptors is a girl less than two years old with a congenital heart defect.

The CDR3 coding sequence is TGTGCCAGCAGCTTAAGAGAGTTGGAGGCGGTAAATCAGCCCCAGCATTTT. This gives the protein CASSLRELEAVNQPQHF. The chain employs TRBV7-8 and TRBJ1-5, with no clear D. The CDR3 is made up of 17 amino acids. Trimming took 2 bases from V and 4 from J, leaving 18 bases between them. Germline loops: CDR1 SGHVS, CDR2 FQNEAQ.

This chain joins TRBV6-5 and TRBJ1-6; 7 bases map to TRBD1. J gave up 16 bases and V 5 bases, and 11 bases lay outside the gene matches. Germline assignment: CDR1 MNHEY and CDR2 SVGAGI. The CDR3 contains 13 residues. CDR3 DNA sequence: TGTGCCAGCAGTCATCCGGGACAGCGCCTACTCCACTTT. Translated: CASSHPGQRLLHF.

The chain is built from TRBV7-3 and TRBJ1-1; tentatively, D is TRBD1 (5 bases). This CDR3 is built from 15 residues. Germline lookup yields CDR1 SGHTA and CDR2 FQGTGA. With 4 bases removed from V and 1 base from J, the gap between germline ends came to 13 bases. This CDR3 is CASSSVDQGNTEAFF. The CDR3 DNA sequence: TGTGCCAGCAGCTCCGTTGACCAGGGGAACACTGAAGCTTTCTTT.

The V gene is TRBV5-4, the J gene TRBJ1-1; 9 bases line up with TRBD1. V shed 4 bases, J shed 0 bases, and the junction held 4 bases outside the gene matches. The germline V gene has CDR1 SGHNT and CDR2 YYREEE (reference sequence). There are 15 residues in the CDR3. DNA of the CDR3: TGTGCCAGCAGCGGGGGGGACAGGGTGAACACTGAAGCTTTCTTT. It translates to CASSGGDRVNTEAFF.

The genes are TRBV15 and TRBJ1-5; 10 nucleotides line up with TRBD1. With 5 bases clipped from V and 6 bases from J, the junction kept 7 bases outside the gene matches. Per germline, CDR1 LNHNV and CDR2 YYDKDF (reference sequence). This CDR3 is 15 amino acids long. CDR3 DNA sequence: TGTGCCACCAGCCCGACAGGGGGCCCCGGTCAGCCCCAGCATTTT. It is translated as CATSPTGGPGQPQHF.

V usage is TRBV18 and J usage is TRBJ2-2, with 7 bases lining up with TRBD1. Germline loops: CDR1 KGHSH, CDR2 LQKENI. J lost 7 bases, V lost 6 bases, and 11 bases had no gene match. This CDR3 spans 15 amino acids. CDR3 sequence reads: CASSPSEGANGELFF. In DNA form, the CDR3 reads TGTGCCAGCTCCCCCTCTGAGGGGGCGAACGGGGAGCTGTTTTTT.

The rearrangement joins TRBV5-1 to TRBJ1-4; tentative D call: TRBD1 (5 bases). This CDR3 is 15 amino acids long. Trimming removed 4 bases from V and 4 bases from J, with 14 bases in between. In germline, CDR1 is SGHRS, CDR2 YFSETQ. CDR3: CASSPHDRINEKLFF. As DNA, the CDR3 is TGCGCCAGCAGCCCACATGACAGAATTAATGAAAAACTGTTTTTT.

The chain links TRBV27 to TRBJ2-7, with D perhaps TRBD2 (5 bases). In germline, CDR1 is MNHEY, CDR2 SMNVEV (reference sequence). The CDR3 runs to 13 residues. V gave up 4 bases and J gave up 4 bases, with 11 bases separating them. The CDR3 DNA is TGTGCCAGCAGTTCCGGAGGACGATACGAGCAGTACTTC. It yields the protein CASSSGGRYEQYF.